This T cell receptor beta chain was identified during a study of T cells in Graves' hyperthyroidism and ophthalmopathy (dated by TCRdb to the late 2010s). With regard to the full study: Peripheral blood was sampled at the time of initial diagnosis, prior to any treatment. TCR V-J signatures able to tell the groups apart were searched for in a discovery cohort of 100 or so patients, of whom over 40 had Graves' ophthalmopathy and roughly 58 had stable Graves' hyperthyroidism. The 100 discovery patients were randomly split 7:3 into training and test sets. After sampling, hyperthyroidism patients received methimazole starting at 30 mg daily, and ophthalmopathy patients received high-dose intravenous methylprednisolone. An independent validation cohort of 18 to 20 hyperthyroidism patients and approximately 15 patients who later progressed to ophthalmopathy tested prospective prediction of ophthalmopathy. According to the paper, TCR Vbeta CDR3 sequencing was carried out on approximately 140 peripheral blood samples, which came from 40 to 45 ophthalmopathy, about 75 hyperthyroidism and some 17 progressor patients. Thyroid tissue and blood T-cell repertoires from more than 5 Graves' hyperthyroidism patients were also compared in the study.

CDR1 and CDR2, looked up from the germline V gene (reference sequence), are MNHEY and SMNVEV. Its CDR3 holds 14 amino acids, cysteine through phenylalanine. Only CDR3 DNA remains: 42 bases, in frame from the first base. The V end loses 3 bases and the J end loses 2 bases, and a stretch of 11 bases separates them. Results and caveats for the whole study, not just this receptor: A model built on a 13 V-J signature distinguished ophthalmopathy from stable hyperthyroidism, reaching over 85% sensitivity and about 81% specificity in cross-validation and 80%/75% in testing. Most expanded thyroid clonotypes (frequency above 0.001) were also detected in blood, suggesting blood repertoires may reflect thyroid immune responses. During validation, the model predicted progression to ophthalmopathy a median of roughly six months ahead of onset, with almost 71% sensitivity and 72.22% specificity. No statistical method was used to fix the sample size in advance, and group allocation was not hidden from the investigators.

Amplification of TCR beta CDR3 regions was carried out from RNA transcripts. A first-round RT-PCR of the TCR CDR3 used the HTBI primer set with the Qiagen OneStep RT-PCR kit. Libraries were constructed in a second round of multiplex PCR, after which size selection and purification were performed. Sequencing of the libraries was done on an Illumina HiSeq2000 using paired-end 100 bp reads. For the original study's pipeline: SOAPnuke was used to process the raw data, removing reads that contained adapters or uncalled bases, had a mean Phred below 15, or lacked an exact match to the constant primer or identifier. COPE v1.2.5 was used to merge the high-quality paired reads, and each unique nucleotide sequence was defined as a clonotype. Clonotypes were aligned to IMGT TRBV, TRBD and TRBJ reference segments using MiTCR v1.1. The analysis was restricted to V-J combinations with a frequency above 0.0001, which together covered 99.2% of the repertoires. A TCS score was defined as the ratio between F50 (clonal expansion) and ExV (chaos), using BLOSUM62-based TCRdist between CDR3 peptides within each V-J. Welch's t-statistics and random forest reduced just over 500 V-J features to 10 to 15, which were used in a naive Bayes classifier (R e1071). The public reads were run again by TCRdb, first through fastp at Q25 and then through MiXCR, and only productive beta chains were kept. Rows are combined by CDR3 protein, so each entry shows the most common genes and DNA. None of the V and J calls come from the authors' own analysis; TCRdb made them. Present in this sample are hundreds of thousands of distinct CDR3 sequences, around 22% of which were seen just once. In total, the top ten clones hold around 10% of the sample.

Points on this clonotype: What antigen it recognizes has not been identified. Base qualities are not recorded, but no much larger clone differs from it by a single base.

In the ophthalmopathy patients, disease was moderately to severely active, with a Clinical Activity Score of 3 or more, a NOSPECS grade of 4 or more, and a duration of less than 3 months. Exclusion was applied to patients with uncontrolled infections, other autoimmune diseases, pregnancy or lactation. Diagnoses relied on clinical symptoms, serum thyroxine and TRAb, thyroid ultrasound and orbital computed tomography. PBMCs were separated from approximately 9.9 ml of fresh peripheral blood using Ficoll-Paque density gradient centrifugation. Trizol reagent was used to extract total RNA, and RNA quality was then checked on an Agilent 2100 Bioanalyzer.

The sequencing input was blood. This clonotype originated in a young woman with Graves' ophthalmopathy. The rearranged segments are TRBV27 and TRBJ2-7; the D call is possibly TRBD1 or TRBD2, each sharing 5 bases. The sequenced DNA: TGTGCCAGCAGTTTGGGGGAAAATGCCTACGAGCAGTACTTC. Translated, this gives CASSLGENAYEQYF.